This T cell receptor beta chain comes out of a study of blood T cell repertoires in COVID-19. On the study more broadly: The samples span acute and convalescent COVID-19 from the United States, Italy and Spain. PBMCs, B-cell-depleted T cells, or T cells were the source of the cDNA or gDNA that made up the material.

Source study methods: Amplification from reference gene primers served as the basis for estimated nucleated cell counts. Some clones are missing from TCRdb's copy, which holds only in-frame ones; the method was immunoSEQ multiplex PCR. The V and J calls and the clone size are those of that table, but D and trimming were determined from the DNA. The table records tens of thousands of clones, approximately 82% of them present only once. V lost 1 base and J lost 3; bases outside the gene matches: 3. In germline, CDR1 is WSHSY, CDR2 SAAADI. CDR3 size: 15 residues. This clone was found a few times. This chain uses TRBV10-2 with TRBJ1-1; TRBD1 matches at 9 bases. The source material was peripheral blood. The TCR comes from a man aged 45-65 years with active or convalescent COVID-19. The CDR3 loop is CASSEWGQGDTEAFF. The CDR3 nucleotides are TGCGCCAGCAGTGAGTGGGGACAGGGAGACACTGAAGCTTTCTTT.